The clone carrying this TCR beta chain was counted a single time. This entry comes from a study of blood T cell repertoires in COVID-19. The CDR3 has 17 amino acids. From germline, CDR1 is SGHRS and CDR2 YFSETQ. With 3 bases clipped from V and 0 bases from J, the junction kept 7 bases outside the gene matches. Authors' methods: Scientists estimated how many nucleated cells there were by amplifying reference gene primers. The repertoire was sequenced with immunoSEQ multiplex PCR; TCRdb's copy has only in-frame clones and lacks some. Clone size and the V and J calls come from that table; the DNA yielded D and trimming. This sample yields hundreds of thousands of clones, of which around nine tenths are seen a single time; roughly 4.8% belongs to the top ten.

The sequenced sample was peripheral blood. This TCR was recovered from a man in his forties or fifties with acute or convalescent COVID-19. V gene TRBV5-1 combines with J gene TRBJ2-1; 9 bases agree with TRBD1. The chain's CDR3 is CASSYAKTGGSYNEQFF. The CDR3 nucleotides are TGCGCCAGCAGCTACGCAAAGACAGGGGGCTCCTACAATGAGCAGTTCTTC.